This TCR beta chain originates from a study of blood T cell repertoires in COVID-19. For the study at large: Spain, Italy and the United States supplied samples that represented acute and convalescent COVID-19. The analysed material was cDNA or gDNA that came from T cells, B-cell-depleted T cells, or PBMCs.

Enrolled during active infection, Seattle patients were then followed longitudinally. The V and J ends lost 4 bases and 4 bases respectively, with 13 bases between them. This CDR3 has 15 amino acids. CDR1 is KGHDR, CDR2 SFDVKD, per germline. In the authors' workflow: Reference gene primers were amplified, and this amplification served to estimate nucleated cell counts. The method was immunoSEQ multiplex PCR; TCRdb's version includes in-frame clones alone and lacks a portion of them. V, J and clone size reflect that table, while D and trimming were determined from the DNA. The table has fewer than 400,000 clones, around 92% seen once.

The source material was peripheral blood. This TCR was sampled from a woman aged 25 to 45 with COVID-19, enrolled during active disease. The rearrangement joins TRBV24-1 to TRBJ1-3, with D perhaps TRBD1 (5 bases). CDR3 nucleotides: TGTGCCACCAGTGACCCCAGGGTTTCAGGAAACACCATATATTTT. Encoded protein: CATSDPRVSGNTIYF.